What follows are 13 T cell receptor beta chains derived from one specimen sequenced in a study of shared clonotypes between healthy human individuals. This table comes from immunoSEQ multiplex PCR, and its TCRdb copy is limited to in-frame clones, with some not included. Of about 2,100,000 clones in the sample, under 95% are singletons; the top ten hold roughly 1.8%. The naive CD8 fraction comprised CD45RO-negative cells positively selected for CCR7 and excluded terminally differentiated effector memory CD45RA+ cells. Sequenced: naive CD8+ T cells from PBMCs. The receptors here all came from a man younger than 35 in good health. Some clones in this sample may be carry-over from other donors' samples.

V and J are TRBV9 and TRBJ2-3, with 7 bases that match TRBD1. Germline-derived CDR1 and CDR2 are SGDLS and YYNGEE. Trimming at V came to 0 bases and at J to 2 bases, leaving 3 bases not matched to a gene. The CDR3 length is 15 residues. The CDR3 is CASSVAGQLTDTQYF. The CDR3 DNA follows: TGTGCCAGCAGCGTAGCGGGACAGCTCACAGATACGCAGTATTTT.

This chain uses TRBV29-1 with TRBJ2-3; possibly TRBD1 for D (5 bases). V lost 0 bases and J lost 0, with 13 bases in between. The CDR3 extends over 16 amino acids. Looked up from germline, CDR1 is SQVTM and CDR2 is ANQGSEA. CDR3: CSVEDFQGQSTDTQYF. The CDR3 nucleotides read TGCAGCGTTGAAGATTTTCAGGGCCAGAGCACAGATACGCAGTATTTT.

The chain links TRBV7-3 to TRBJ2-7; 8 nucleotides match TRBD2. V lost 5 bases, J lost 3 bases, and 9 bases stayed unmatched. Germline CDR1 SGHTA, CDR2 FQGTGA. There are 15 residues in the CDR3. The CDR3 spells CASSPRVAGLYEQYF. The CDR3, as DNA: TGTGCCAGCAGCCCCCGGGTAGCGGGACTCTACGAGCAGTACTTC.

The V gene is TRBV6-1, the J gene TRBJ1-1, with TRBD1 matching 7 bases. The trim removed 2 bases at V and 4 bases at J, leaving 7 bases unmatched. Germline CDR1 is MNHNS and CDR2 is SASEGT. This CDR3 comprises 15 residues. The CDR3 region has the DNA TGTGCCAGCAGTGAAACGGTGAGACAGGGCACTGAAGCTTTCTTT. Residues: CASSETVRQGTEAFF.

The rearrangement links TRBV5-4 to TRBJ2-3; 9 nucleotides agree with TRBD2. J lost 0 bases, V lost 1 base, and 3 bases had no gene match. CDR1 is SGHNT, CDR2 YYREEE, per germline (reference sequence). CDR3 length: 16 residues. Written as DNA, the CDR3 is TGTGCCAGCAGCTTGCCGGGACTAGCAAGCACAGATACGCAGTATTTT. Residues: CASSLPGLASTDTQYF.

The chain is built from TRBV10-1 and TRBJ1-1; tentatively, D is TRBD1 (6 bases). Germline V gene sequence: CDR1 WNHNN, CDR2 SYGVQD (reference sequence). V lost 0 bases to trimming and J lost 0 bases, with 11 bases between them. This CDR3 region has 16 residues. DNA for the CDR3: TGCGCCAGCAGTGAGTCCGGGACAAACATGAACACTGAAGCTTTCTTT. The encoded protein is CASSESGTNMNTEAFF.

There are a few counts of this clone. V and J are TRBV27 and TRBJ1-2; 10 bases agree with TRBD1. The CDR3 sequence is 17 residues long. Germline CDR1 MNHEY, CDR2 SMNVEV (reference sequence). V lost 5 bases, J lost 0 bases, and 9 bases stayed unmatched. The CDR3 sequence: CASSPHIGQGANYGYTF. DNA of the CDR3: TGTGCCAGCAGTCCGCACATAGGACAGGGGGCTAACTATGGCTACACCTTC.

The chain links TRBV6-1 to TRBJ2-2, with D hard to call. Germline V gives CDR1 MNHNS, CDR2 SASEGT. This CDR3 contains 13 residues. The V end was cut by 3 bases, the J end by 4 bases, with 6 bases between. Here the CDR3 DNA reads TGTGCCAGCAGTGAGGACCCCACCGGGGAGCTGTTTTTT. It translates to CASSEDPTGELFF.

This chain joins TRBV7-9 and TRBJ2-1; 8 bases match TRBD1. The CDR3 extends over 18 amino acids. The V segment lost 0 bases and the J segment 6 bases; nucleotides outside the gene matches: 13. Germline V lookup: CDR1 SEHNR, CDR2 FQNEAQ (reference sequence). CDR3 DNA: TGTGCCAGCAGCTTAGCAGTCAAGATGGACAGGGTTGGCAATGAGCAGTTCTTC. Translated, it gives CASSLAVKMDRVGNEQFF.

The chain has TRBV27 and TRBJ2-3; D may match TRBD1 or TRBD2 (6 bases each). CDR3 size: 15 residues. Trimming stripped 8 bases from V and 4 bases from J, with 19 bases between. CDR1 MNHEY and CDR2 SMNVEV come from the germline V gene (reference sequence). The CDR3 loop reads CASSDRGRMADTQYF. The CDR3, as DNA: TGTGCCAGCTCGGACAGAGGGAGGATGGCAGATACGCAGTATTTT.

The CDR3 reads CASSENMGPYEQYF. The CDR3 DNA sequence: TGTGCCAGCAGTGAAAATATGGGGCCCTACGAGCAGTACTTC. The chain couples TRBV6-1 to TRBJ2-7, with a weak D call TRBD1 (5 bases). The ends were cut back, 2 bases at V and 2 bases at J, with 10 bases in the middle. The CDR3 consists of 14 residues. Germline V CDR1 and CDR2: MNHNS, SASEGT.

The chain recombines TRBV28 with TRBJ1-4; D might be TRBD1 (5 bases). Germline V gene data show CDR1 as MDHEN and CDR2 as SYDVKM. V gave up 6 bases and J gave up 8 bases, with 13 bases separating them. The CDR3 has 13 amino acids. The CDR3 DNA follows: TGTGCCAGCAGATCAATGACAGAAGAAAAACTGTTTTTT. This encodes CASRSMTEEKLFF.

The J gene is TRBJ1-1, the V gene TRBV7-9, with D possibly being TRBD1 (6 bases). Trimming shortened V by 5 bases and J by 1 base, and 17 bases separated the two germline ends. CDR1 and CDR2 (germline): SEHNR, FQNEAQ (reference sequence). The CDR3 has 16 residues. The CDR3 is CASSRNWGARNTEAFF. CDR3 sequence (DNA): TGTGCCAGCAGCCGTAACTGGGGGGCGCGGAACACTGAAGCTTTCTTT.